Given below is one T cell receptor (beta chain) in context. Its antigen is not identified. The germline V gene has CDR1 SQVTM and CDR2 ANQGSEA. V lost 5 bases and J 0 bases, leaving 8 bases between the germline ends. The CDR3 is 12 amino acids. The isolated RNA, all of it, was reverse transcribed, so expressed TCRB transcripts were what got sequenced. Measured with immunoSEQ multiplex PCR; TCRdb has only the in-frame clones, and not every one. The table shows around 160,000 clones, with over 55% occurring only once. These data originate in a study of beta chain features in type 1 diabetes. Findings and limits, study-wide: There was a moderate but significant shortening of TCRB CDR3s in all four CD4+ subsets of Type 1 diabetes patients.

The sample comprised naive CD4+ T cells from blood. The chain carries TRBV29-1 and TRBJ2-7, with D hard to call. This clonotype was sampled from a man between 25 and 39 years old with type 1 diabetes. CDR3 amino acids: CSVRVSSYEQYF. The CDR3 DNA reads as TGCAGCGTTCGGGTCTCCTCCTACGAGCAGTACTTC.